This T cell receptor beta chain was obtained from a study of chemoradiotherapy in HPV16-positive cancers. Only in-frame clones appear in the TCRdb table, and some are missing; sequencing was by immunoSEQ multiplex PCR. The sample has some 3,000 clones, approximately 86% seen once. Germline loops: CDR1 MDHEN, CDR2 SYDVKM. The CDR3 has 13 amino acids. This rearrangement joins TRBV28 to TRBJ2-5, with 8 bases lining up with TRBD1. The better agreement between TRBJ2-7 and the DNA end casts doubt on the J call. Sequencing used tumor tissue, obtained from a patient who underwent chemoradiotherapy. This sequence originates from a human donor with HPV-associated anogenital cancer. CDR3 sequence reads: CASKLQGAYEQYF. Written as DNA, the CDR3 is TGTGCCAGCAAATTACAGGGGGCCTACGAGCAGTACTTC.